A few counts support the clone carrying this T cell receptor beta chain. A junction boundary mismatches the germline segment, possibly from a read error. The entry originates in a study of regulatory T cells in long-lasting Graves disease. Building the TCR beta libraries relied on iRepertoire HTBI primers, and CDR3 regions underwent Arm-PCR. TCRdb reprocessed the multiplex PCR reads via MiXCR and lists one record per CDR3 protein. The sample has under 500,000 distinct CDR3 sequences, about a fifth seen once; the top ten hold 20%. Noted time point: persistent/refractory GD, antithyroid drugs over 5 years with positive TRAb. PBMC-derived RNA was used for the TCR library. The CDR3 consists of 14 residues. Germline V gives CDR1 SNHLY, CDR2 FYNNEI.

The sample here was peripheral blood mononuclear cells (PBMCs), taken when the disease was refractory, from a patient treated with antithyroid drugs. The sequence was collected from a female donor with Graves disease. This chain links TRBV2 with TRBJ2-2; possible D gene TRBD2, 5 bases. The CDR3 loop is CASMKVLSTGEPFF. The DNA for the CDR3 is TGTGCCAGCATGAAGGTTTTGAGCACCGGGGAGCCGTTTTTT.